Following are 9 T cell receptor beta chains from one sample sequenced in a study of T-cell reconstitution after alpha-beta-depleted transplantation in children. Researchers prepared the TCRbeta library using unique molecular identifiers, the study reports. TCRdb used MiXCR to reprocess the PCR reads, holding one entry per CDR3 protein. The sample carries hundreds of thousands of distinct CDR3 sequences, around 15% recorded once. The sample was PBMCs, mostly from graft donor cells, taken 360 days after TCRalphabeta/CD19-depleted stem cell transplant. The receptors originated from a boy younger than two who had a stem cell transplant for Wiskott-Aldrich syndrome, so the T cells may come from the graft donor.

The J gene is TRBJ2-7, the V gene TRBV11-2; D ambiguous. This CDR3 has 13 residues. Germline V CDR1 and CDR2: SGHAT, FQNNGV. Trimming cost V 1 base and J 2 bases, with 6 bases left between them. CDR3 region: CASSLVEPYEQYF. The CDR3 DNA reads TGTGCCAGCAGCTTAGTGGAACCCTACGAGCAGTACTTC.

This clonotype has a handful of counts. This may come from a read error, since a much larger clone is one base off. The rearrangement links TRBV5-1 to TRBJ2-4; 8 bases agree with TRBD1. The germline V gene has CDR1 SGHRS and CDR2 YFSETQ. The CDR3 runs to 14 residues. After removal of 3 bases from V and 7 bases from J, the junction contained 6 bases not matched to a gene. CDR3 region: CASSSAQGENIQYF. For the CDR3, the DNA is TGCGCCAGCAGCTCAGCACAGGGGGAGAACATTCAGTACTTC.

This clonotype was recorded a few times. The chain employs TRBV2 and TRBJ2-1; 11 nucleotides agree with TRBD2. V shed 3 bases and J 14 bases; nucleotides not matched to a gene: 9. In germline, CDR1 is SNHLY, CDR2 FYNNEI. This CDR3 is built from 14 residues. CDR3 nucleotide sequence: TGTGCCAGCAGTGACGGGCTAGCGGGGGGCGAGAAGTTCTTC. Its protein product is CASSDGLAGGEKFF.

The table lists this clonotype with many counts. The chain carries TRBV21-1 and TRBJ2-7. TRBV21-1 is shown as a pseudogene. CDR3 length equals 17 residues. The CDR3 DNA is TGTGCCAGCAGCAAAGAAGGTATAGAGAACCTATCCTACGAGCAGTACTTC. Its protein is CASSKEGIENLSYEQYF.

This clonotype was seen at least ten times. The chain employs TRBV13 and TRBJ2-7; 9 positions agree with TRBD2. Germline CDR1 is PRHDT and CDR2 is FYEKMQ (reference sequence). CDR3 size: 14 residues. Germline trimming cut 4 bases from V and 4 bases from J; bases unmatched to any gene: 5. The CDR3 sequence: CASSSGLARYEQYF. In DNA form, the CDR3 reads TGTGCCAGCAGCTCAGGACTAGCGAGGTACGAGCAGTACTTC.

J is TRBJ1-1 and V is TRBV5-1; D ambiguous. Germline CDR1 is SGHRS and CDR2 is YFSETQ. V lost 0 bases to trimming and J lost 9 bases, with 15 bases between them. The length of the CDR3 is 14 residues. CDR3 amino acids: CASSLDGGRGKAFF. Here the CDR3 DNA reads TGCGCCAGCAGCTTGGACGGCGGACGGGGTAAAGCTTTCTTT.

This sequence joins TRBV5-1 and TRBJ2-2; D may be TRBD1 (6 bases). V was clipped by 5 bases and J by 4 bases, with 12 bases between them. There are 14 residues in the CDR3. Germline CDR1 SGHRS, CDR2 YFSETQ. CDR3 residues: CASRTGPITGELFF. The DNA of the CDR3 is TGCGCCAGCAGGACAGGTCCGATCACCGGGGAGCTGTTTTTT.

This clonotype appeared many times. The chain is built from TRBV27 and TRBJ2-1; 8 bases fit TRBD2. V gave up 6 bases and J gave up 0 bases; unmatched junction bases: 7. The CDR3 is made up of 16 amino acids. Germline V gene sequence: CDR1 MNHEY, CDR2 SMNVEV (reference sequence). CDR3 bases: TGTGCCAGCAGAGATAGCGGGGTGGGCTCCTACAATGAGCAGTTCTTC. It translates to CASRDSGVGSYNEQFF.

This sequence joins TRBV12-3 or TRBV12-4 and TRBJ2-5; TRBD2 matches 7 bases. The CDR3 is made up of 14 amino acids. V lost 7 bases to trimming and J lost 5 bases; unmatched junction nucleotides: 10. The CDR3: CASTSSGGWETQYF. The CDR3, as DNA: TGTGCCAGCACCAGCTCGGGGGGTTGGGAGACCCAGTACTTC.